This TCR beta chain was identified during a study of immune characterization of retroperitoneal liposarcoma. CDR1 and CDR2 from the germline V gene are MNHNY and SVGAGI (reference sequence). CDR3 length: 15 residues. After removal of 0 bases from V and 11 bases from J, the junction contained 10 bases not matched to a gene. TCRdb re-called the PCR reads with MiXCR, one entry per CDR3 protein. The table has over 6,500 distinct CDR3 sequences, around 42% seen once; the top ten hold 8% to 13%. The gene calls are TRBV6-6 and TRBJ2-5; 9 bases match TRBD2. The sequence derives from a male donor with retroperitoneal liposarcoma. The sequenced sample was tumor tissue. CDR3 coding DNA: TGTGCCAGCAGTTACTCGGCGGGAGGGTTGGATGAGCAGTACTTC. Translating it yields CASSYSAGGLDEQYF.